This is a list of T cell receptor beta chains from one sample in a study of spatial heterogeneity in lung cancer. One entry per CDR3 protein results from TCRdb running MiXCR on the 5' RACE reads. The sample yields around 15,000 distinct CDR3 sequences, under 7.5% seen once. The sequenced sample was lung tumor tissue, obtained at surgery. The source is a female donor with early-stage non-small cell lung cancer. The CDR3 runs from the conserved cysteine through the conserved F or W. Fields, in order: CDR3 protein, CDR3 DNA, D gene, clone size, V gene, J gene. A D gene is named only where the DNA matches it firmly. Clone sizes are given selectively: once, few, many, or a class where the clone is expanded.

CASSLVAGGRAFF,TGTGCCAGCAGCTTGGTTGCAGGAGGCAGAGCTTTCTTT,.,many,TRBV11-2,TRBJ1-1
CSAGGGTGVNEQFF,TGCAGTGCTGGGGGCGGGACAGGGGTCAATGAGCAGTTCTTC,TRBD1,medium-sized,TRBV20-1,TRBJ2-1
CSVARGQETQYF,TGCAGCGTTGCGCGGGGCCAAGAGACCCAGTACTTC,.,medium-sized,TRBV29-1,TRBJ2-5
CSAGDGRTGQREQYF,TGCAGTGCGGGAGACGGCCGGACTGGGCAAAGGGAGCAGTACTTC,.,.,TRBV20-1,TRBJ2-7
CSVRSGGYQETQYF,TGCAGCGTTCGAAGCGGGGGTTACCAAGAGACCCAGTACTTC,TRBD2,medium-sized,TRBV29-1,TRBJ2-5
CASSHRTSGGTGELFF,TGCGCCAGCAGTCATCGGACTAGCGGGGGCACCGGGGAGCTGTTTTTT,TRBD2,few,TRBV5-1,TRBJ2-2
CASSSLPPGQGVGYTF,TGTGCCAGCAGTTCCCTCCCTCCGGGACAGGGGGTCGGCTACACCTTC,TRBD1,.,TRBV6-5,TRBJ1-2
CSVVGASSSEKLFF,TGCAGCGTTGTGGGAGCCTCATCTTCCGAAAAACTGTTTTTT,.,many,TRBV29-1,TRBJ1-4
CASIGQSGELFF,TGTGCCAGCATCGGCCAGTCCGGGGAGCTGTTTTTT,.,many,TRBV2,TRBJ2-2
CASSDIRGQGRYEQYF,TGTGCCAGCAGTGACATAAGGGGACAGGGGAGGTACGAGCAGTACTTC,TRBD1,medium-sized,TRBV6-1,TRBJ2-7
CSANPSVGGRETQYF,TGCAGTGCTAATCCTAGCGTAGGGGGGCGAGAGACCCAGTACTTC,.,few,TRBV20-1,TRBJ2-5
CASSPAGTGNGYTF,TGTGCCAGCAGCCCCGCCGGGACAGGGAATGGCTACACCTTC,TRBD1,medium-sized,TRBV28,TRBJ1-2
CASSDLRIGGETQYF,TGTGCCAGCAGTGATCTCCGTATCGGAGGAGAGACCCAGTACTTC,.,many,TRBV2,TRBJ2-5
CASTPGGTVQYF,TGTGCCAGCACCCCAGGGGGCACCGTTCAGTACTTC,TRBD1,many,TRBV7-2,TRBJ2-4
CASSSGDSYEQYF,TGTGCCAGCAGTTCCGGTGATTCCTACGAGCAGTACTTC,.,few,TRBV27,TRBJ2-7
CSARDPLGQETQYF,TGCAGTGCTAGAGATCCCCTCGGGCAAGAGACCCAGTACTTC,.,medium-sized,TRBV20-1,TRBJ2-5
CASSEDLAGIKYF,TGTGCCAGCAGTGAAGATCTCGCAGGGATAAAGTACTTC,.,many,TRBV2,TRBJ2-5
CASSERRVYGYTF,TGCGCCAGCAGTGAGCGTCGGGTCTATGGCTACACCTTC,.,many,TRBV10-2,TRBJ1-2
CASSEKDSSYEQYF,TGTGCCAGCAGTGAAAAAGACTCGTCCTACGAGCAGTACTTC,.,many,TRBV6-1,TRBJ2-7
CASSLARTNYNEQFF,TGTGCCAGCAGCTTAGCGCGGACAAATTACAATGAGCAGTTCTTC,.,many,TRBV11-2,TRBJ2-1
CASIPSSRENKRTEQYF,TGTGCCAGCATCCCATCTAGCCGGGAAAACAAGCGGACCGAGCAGTACTTC,.,few,TRBV11-2,TRBJ2-7
CASGDRKKGYTF,TGTGCCAGCGGGGACAGGAAAAAGGGCTACACCTTC,TRBD1,many,TRBV2,TRBJ1-2
CASSPGTGAYEQYF,TGTGCCAGCAGCCCGGGGACAGGAGCCTACGAGCAGTACTTC,TRBD1,many,TRBV7-6,TRBJ2-7
CASKRAPDNLNTGELFF,TGTGCCAGCAAGCGGGCCCCGGACAACTTGAACACCGGGGAGCTGTTTTTT,.,many,TRBV28,TRBJ2-2
CASSSPGQGFGYTF,TGTGCCAGCAGCTCACCGGGACAGGGCTTTGGCTACACCTTC,TRBD1,medium-sized,TRBV7-9,TRBJ1-2
CSARAAGGETQYF,TGCAGTGCTAGGGCGGCAGGGGGAGAGACCCAGTACTTC,TRBD1,many,TRBV20-1,TRBJ2-5
CASSQSGTGAYEQYF,TGCGCCAGCAGCCAATCCGGGACAGGGGCCTACGAGCAGTACTTC,TRBD1,many,TRBV4-3,TRBJ2-7